The 32 T cell receptor beta chains reported below all come from one sample, sequenced in a study of cytomegalovirus exposure and HLA in healthy donors (dated by TCRdb to the late 2010s). The method behind the library was the immunoSEQ multiplex PCR assay. For the multiplex PCR, a mixture combining 60 forward primers for TCR Vbeta segments and 13 reverse primers for TCR Jbeta segments was used. TCRdb limited this immuneACCESS table to in-frame rearrangements with V and J called. A share of clones is missing; checked studies link under half to unresolved V genes, and the rest is unexplained. The sample has some 150,000 clones on record, around 80% of them singletons. In total, the top ten clones hold about 0.77% of the sample. Sequenced material: PBMCs. Source of these receptors: a young woman in good health and CMV-seronegative.

In this sample, this clone turned up a few times. The V call is TRBV6-1, the J call TRBJ1-1; D may be TRBD1 (5 bases). Germline values: CDR1 MNHNS, CDR2 SASEGT. CDR3 length: 14 residues. The germline V and J ends were trimmed by 3 bases and 2 bases, with 10 bases remaining between them. The CDR3 sequence: CASSEDTYNTEAFF. CDR3 nucleotides: TGTGCCAGCAGTGAGGACACCTACAACACTGAAGCTTTCTTT.

The chain combines TRBV6-1 with TRBJ2-5; 12 bases line up with TRBD2. CDR1 and CDR2 from the germline V gene are MNHNS and SASEGT. Losses at the gene ends were 1 base for V and 5 bases for J; bases not matched to a gene: 2. This CDR3 is built from 15 residues. The CDR3 coding sequence is TGTGCCAGCAGTGAAGGGACTAGCGGGATTGAGACCCAGTACTTC. As protein: CASSEGTSGIETQYF.

The chain joins TRBV10-3 to TRBJ2-1; 7 bases agree with TRBD2. Germline CDR1 is ENHRY and CDR2 is SYGVKD. The CDR3 length is 16 residues. V shed 3 bases, J shed 0 bases, and the junction held 5 bases outside the gene matches. As DNA, the CDR3 is TGTGCCATCAGTGATAGCGGGCGGAGCTCCTACAATGAGCAGTTCTTC. The encoded protein is CAISDSGRSSYNEQFF.

This chain joins TRBV18 and TRBJ2-7; D is possibly TRBD2 (6 bases). With 2 bases removed from V and 2 bases from J, the gap between germline ends came to 16 bases. Germline V CDR1 and CDR2: KGHSH, LQKENI. This CDR3 region has 16 residues. CDR3 nucleotides: TGTGCCAGCTCACCATTCGGAGGGAGGAAACCCTACGAGCAGTACTTC. Translation: CASSPFGGRKPYEQYF. The full variable domain, with the rest looked up from reference TRBV18 and TRBJ2-7, is NAGVMQNPRHLVRRRGQEARLRCSPMKGHSHVYWYRQLPEEGLKFMVYLQKENIIDESGMPKERFSAEFPKEGPSILRIQQVVRGDSAAYFCASSPFGGRKPYEQYFGPGTRLTVT.

The rearrangement joins TRBV19 to TRBJ2-2, with 9 positions matching TRBD1. Per germline, CDR1 LNHDA and CDR2 SQIVND (reference sequence). After removal of 8 bases from V and 6 bases from J, the junction contained 7 bases not matched to a gene. The length of the CDR3 is 14 residues. In nucleotides, the CDR3 is TGTGCCAGTCTCGGACAGGGGTTGGCCGGGGAGCTGTTTTTT. Translated: CASLGQGLAGELFF.

The V call is TRBV5-1, the J call TRBJ2-6, with no clear D. The ends were cut back, 0 bases at V and 0 bases at J, with 4 bases in the middle. This CDR3 region has 15 residues. Germline assignment: CDR1 SGHRS and CDR2 YFSETQ. CDR3: CASSLGYSGANVLTF. Here the CDR3 DNA reads TGCGCCAGCAGCTTGGGCTACTCTGGGGCCAACGTCCTGACTTTC.

The chain is built from TRBV7-8 and TRBJ1-2, with a tentative D call TRBD1 (5 bases). The germline V gene has CDR1 SGHVS and CDR2 FQNEAQ. The CDR3 has 17 amino acids. V was pared by 2 bases and J by 5 bases, with 21 bases between. The CDR3 reads CASSLIGAAHFLYGYTF. In nucleotides, the CDR3 is TGTGCCAGCAGCTTAATAGGGGCCGCCCACTTTTTGTATGGCTACACCTTC.

The chain combines TRBV19 with TRBJ1-5; D uncertain. Trimming took 3 bases from V and 9 from J, leaving 21 bases between them. The CDR3 runs to 16 residues. Germline V gene sequence: CDR1 LNHDA, CDR2 SQIVND (reference sequence). CDR3 loop: CASSISRFSLSLPQHF. The CDR3 nucleotides read TGTGCCAGTAGTATTAGTCGTTTTAGCTTGTCCCTGCCCCAGCATTTT.

The V gene is TRBV5-1, the J gene TRBJ2-3, with D perhaps TRBD1 (6 bases). The CDR3 is 15 amino acids. V was cut by 2 bases and J by 2 bases, with 12 bases left in between. CDR1 and CDR2 (germline): SGHRS, YFSETQ. CDR3 protein: CASSLQGQSTDTQYF. The CDR3 region has the DNA TGCGCCAGCAGCTTACAGGGTCAGTCCACAGATACGCAGTATTTT.

This clone was observed once. J is TRBJ1-2 and V is TRBV6-5, with TRBD1 identical over 9 bases. V lost 6 bases and J lost 0; bases outside the gene matches: 5. CDR1 and CDR2 (germline): MNHEY, SVGAGI. The CDR3 contains 15 residues. CDR3 sequence: CASRGTGTSNYGYTF. CDR3 nucleotide sequence: TGTGCCAGCAGGGGGACAGGGACTTCTAACTATGGCTACACCTTC.

This clone was observed a few times. The chain has TRBV28 and TRBJ1-5; D unclear. V was pared by 6 bases and J by 4 bases, with 10 bases between. CDR1 and CDR2 from the germline V gene are MDHEN and SYDVKM. The CDR3 runs 13 residues. This CDR3 reads CASSNTRNQPQHF. CDR3 nucleotide sequence: TGTGCCAGCAGCAACACCAGGAATCAGCCCCAGCATTTT.

The V gene is TRBV19, the J gene TRBJ2-5; 12 bases are shared with TRBD1. The CDR3 runs to 16 residues. With V trimmed by 3 bases and J by 5 bases, 7 bases remained unmatched. Germline lookup yields CDR1 LNHDA and CDR2 SQIVND (reference sequence). CDR3 loop: CASSISGQGAMETQYF. The DNA of the CDR3 is TGTGCCAGTAGTATTTCGGGACAGGGGGCGATGGAGACCCAGTACTTC.

The V call is TRBV18, the J call TRBJ1-1, with unresolved D. Germline loops: CDR1 KGHSH, CDR2 LQKENI. The CDR3 is 14 residues long. Deletions cut 2 bases from V and 5 bases from J, with 12 bases between. The CDR3 loop is CASSPSWGETEAFF. The CDR3 DNA reads as TGTGCCAGCTCACCAAGTTGGGGAGAAACTGAAGCTTTCTTT.

V is TRBV19 and J is TRBJ2-1, with D possibly TRBD2 on 6 matching bases. This CDR3 has 14 amino acids. Trimming left V 5 bases short and J 3 bases short, with 11 bases between. Germline loops: CDR1 LNHDA, CDR2 SQIVND (reference sequence). CDR3 loop: CASSSSSVYNEQFF. CDR3 in DNA: TGTGCCAGTAGTTCTTCTAGCGTCTACAATGAGCAGTTCTTC. Full variable domain (missing parts from reference TRBV19 and TRBJ2-1): DGGITQSPKYLFRKEGQNVTLSCEQNLNHDAMYWYRQDPGQGLRLIYYSQIVNDFQKGDIAEGYSVSREKKESFPLTVTSAQKNPTAFYLCASSSSSVYNEQFFGPGTRLTVL.

V is TRBV5-4 and J is TRBJ1-1; 11 bases map to TRBD1. Trimming at V came to 0 bases and at J to 3 bases, leaving 7 bases not matched to a gene. The CDR3 has 17 amino acids. Germline CDR1 and CDR2: SGHNT and YYREEE (reference sequence). The CDR3, as DNA: TGTGCCAGCAGCTTGGTATGGGGACAGGGGGTGGACACTGAAGCTTTCTTT. Its translation is CASSLVWGQGVDTEAFF. The entire variable domain, with the rest obtained from reference TRBV5-4 and TRBJ1-1, is as follows: ETGVTQSPTHLIKTRGQQVTLRCSSQSGHNTVSWYQQALGQGPQFIFQYYREEENGRGNFPPRFSGLQFPNYSSELNVNALELDDSALYLCASSLVWGQGVDTEAFFGQGTRLTVV.

The gene calls are TRBV30 and TRBJ2-7; 7 bases map to TRBD2. The germline V gene has CDR1 GTSNPN and CDR2 SVGIG (reference sequence). This CDR3 region has 13 residues. V trimming: 3 bases; J trimming: 2 bases; junction bases outside the gene matches: 4. The CDR3 here is CAWRSGNTYEQYF. In DNA form, the CDR3 reads TGTGCCTGGAGGAGCGGGAATACCTACGAGCAGTACTTC.

This chain uses TRBV28 with TRBJ2-7; 11 nucleotides align to TRBD2. After removal of 7 bases from V and 3 bases from J, the junction contained 8 bases not matched to a gene. The CDR3 sequence is 15 residues long. Germline-derived CDR1 and CDR2 are MDHEN and SYDVKM. Here the CDR3 reads CASTLQGTSGYEQYF. The CDR3 DNA reads TGTGCCAGCACCCTACAGGGGACTAGCGGCTACGAGCAGTACTTC.

The chain couples TRBV4-1 to TRBJ1-2, with 8 bases matching TRBD1. With 0 bases clipped from V and 4 bases from J, the junction kept 22 bases outside the gene matches. CDR3 length: 21 residues. The V gene's germline CDR1 is MGHRA and CDR2 YSYEKL. CDR3 region: CASSQEGGFGTGFFLAYGYTF. DNA of the CDR3: TGCGCCAGCAGCCAAGAGGGAGGGTTCGGGACAGGATTCTTCCTTGCCTATGGCTACACCTTC.

J is TRBJ1-5 and V is TRBV19; D call uncertain. There are 16 residues in the CDR3. Germline CDR1 reads LNHDA; CDR2 reads SQIVND (reference sequence). Trimming pared 4 bases from V and 3 bases from J, leaving 16 bases between. CDR3 DNA sequence: TGTGCCAGTAGTACAACTCCGGGGAGCTACAATCAGCCCCAGCATTTT. It is translated as CASSTTPGSYNQPQHF.

This chain connects TRBV2 to TRBJ1-2, with 8 bases aligning to TRBD1. The CDR3 covers 14 residues. With 1 base clipped from V and 7 bases from J, the junction kept 5 bases outside the gene matches. Germline assignment: CDR1 SNHLY and CDR2 FYNNEI. The CDR3 sequence is CASSEEAGGVGYTF. The DNA of the CDR3 is TGTGCCAGCAGTGAAGAAGCAGGGGGCGTTGGCTACACCTTC.

The chain joins TRBV15 to TRBJ1-4; D unclear. V lost 5 bases and J 8 bases, leaving 12 bases between the germline ends. Per the germline V gene, CDR1 is LNHNV and CDR2 is YYDKDF (reference sequence). CDR3 length equals 13 residues. DNA for the CDR3: TGTGCCACCAGCCGCGTACCTTCGGAAAAACTGTTTTTT. It codes for CATSRVPSEKLFF.

The rearrangement joins TRBV6-1 to TRBJ2-4; 9 bases fit TRBD2. From germline, CDR1 is MNHNS and CDR2 SASEGT. Germline trimming cut 3 bases from V and 4 bases from J; bases unmatched to any gene: 4. The CDR3 runs to 15 residues. The CDR3 nucleotides read TGTGCCAGCAGTGATCCCGCGGGGGGGAAAAACATTCAGTACTTC. Protein product: CASSDPAGGKNIQYF.

This clone has more than one count but fewer than ten. This rearrangement joins TRBV7-9 to TRBJ2-1; D gene ambiguous. With 4 bases removed from V and 7 bases from J, the gap between germline ends came to 11 bases. The germline V gene has CDR1 SEHNR and CDR2 FQNEAQ (reference sequence). The CDR3 extends over 13 amino acids. The CDR3 sequence: CASSSTHSNEQFF. CDR3 coding DNA: TGTGCCAGCAGCTCCACCCACTCGAATGAGCAGTTCTTC.

This clone was seen only once. This chain uses TRBV7-9 with TRBJ2-7; D not certain. CDR1 and CDR2 (germline): SEHNR, FQNEAQ (reference sequence). V gave up 4 bases and J gave up 4 bases, with 5 bases separating them. The CDR3 loop spans 11 amino acids. The CDR3 DNA is TGTGCCAGCAGCTCCCAGTACGAGCAGTACTTC. Protein sequence: CASSSQYEQYF.

The J gene is TRBJ1-4, the V gene TRBV2, with D possibly being TRBD1 (5 bases). V was clipped by 5 bases and J by 6 bases, with 13 bases between them. The V gene's germline CDR1 is SNHLY and CDR2 FYNNEI. The CDR3 has 14 amino acids. The CDR3, as DNA: TGTGCCAGCAGTCCCCCAGGGTCGCATGAAAAACTGTTTTTT. Its translation: CASSPPGSHEKLFF.

The chain employs TRBV25-1 and TRBJ2-3; TRBD2 aligns across 8 bases. V was clipped by 8 bases and J by 5 bases; unmatched bases: 12. Germline lookup yields CDR1 MGHDK and CDR2 SYGVNS. This CDR3 spans 15 amino acids. CDR3 region: CASGGLESALDTQYF. CDR3 nucleotide sequence: TGTGCCAGCGGGGGACTAGAGTCGGCGTTAGATACGCAGTATTTT.

The rearrangement links TRBV2 to TRBJ2-5; D not resolved. Judging by the DNA end, TRBJ2-7 fits better; the J call may be wrong. Germline V CDR1 and CDR2: SNHLY, FYNNEI. CDR3 length equals 14 residues. The CDR3: CASSNPKSIYEQYF. The CDR3 DNA follows: TGTGCCAGCAGTAACCCCAAGTCAATCTACGAGCAGTACTTC.

The rearrangement uses TRBV6-5 and TRBJ1-3, with TRBD1 matching over 9 bases. This CDR3 has 15 residues. J lost 9 bases, V lost 1 base, and 7 bases had no gene match. The germline gives CDR1 MNHEY, CDR2 SVGAGI. The CDR3 region is CASSYLPQGAGTIYF. The CDR3 coding sequence is TGTGCCAGCAGTTACTTACCACAGGGGGCCGGCACCATATATTTT.

The V and J genes are TRBV4-3 and TRBJ2-3; 7 bases are a match to TRBD1. Germline V gene sequence: CDR1 LGHNA, CDR2 YSLEER. The CDR3 covers 17 residues. V shed 1 base, J shed 1 base, and the junction held 8 bases outside the gene matches. As DNA, the CDR3 is TGCGCCAGCAGCCAAGCGTGGGGGACAGACGGCACAGATACGCAGTATTTT. Protein product: CASSQAWGTDGTDTQYF.

In this sample, this clone turned up a few times. This chain joins TRBV27 and TRBJ2-1, with D tentatively TRBD1 (6 bases). Germline V CDR1 and CDR2: MNHEY, SMNVEV (reference sequence). V lost 3 bases to trimming and J lost 9 bases, with 18 bases between them. CDR3 length equals 15 residues. The CDR3 sequence is CASSFLDSGLGEQFF. Here the CDR3 DNA reads TGTGCCAGCAGTTTCCTGGACAGTGGGCTGGGTGAGCAGTTCTTC.

The chain uses TRBV15 and TRBJ2-1; D not certain. CDR3 length: 13 residues. CDR1 and CDR2 (germline): LNHNV, YYDKDF (reference sequence). Between the trimmed V and J ends, which lost 2 bases and 8 bases, there was a span of 10 bases. The CDR3 sequence: CATSRSQSYEQFF. In DNA form, the CDR3 reads TGTGCCACCAGCAGATCACAGAGCTATGAGCAGTTCTTC.

The chain has TRBV5-1 and TRBJ2-5; TRBD2 aligns across 7 bases. Matching the DNA end better, TRBJ2-7 makes the J call doubtful. This CDR3 comprises 17 residues. Germline loops: CDR1 SGHRS, CDR2 YFSETQ. CDR3 sequence (DNA): TGCGCCAGCAGCTTGTTAAGAGGTATGGCGGGAGCTGACGAGCAGTACTTC. Protein sequence: CASSLLRGMAGADEQYF.